This is a list of T cell receptor beta chains from one sample in a study of cytomegalovirus exposure and HLA in healthy donors. Measured with immunoSEQ multiplex PCR; TCRdb has only the in-frame clones, and not every one. The sample yields 190,000 or so clones, around four fifths seen once. Sequenced sample: PBMCs. These receptors all come from a man aged 45-65 years in good health and CMV-seronegative. The CDR3 runs from the conserved cysteine through the conserved F or W. D genes are given only for firm matches. Clone sizes are given selectively: once, few, many, or a class where the clone is expanded.

j_gene: TRBJ2-5
v_gene: TRBV7-3
abundance: .
len: 14
d_gene: TRBD2
CDR3aa: CASSLAGVAETQYF
CDR3nt: TGTGCCAGCAGCTTAGCGGGAGTTGCAGAGACCCAGTACTTC

j_gene: TRBJ2-2
v_gene: TRBV15
abundance: .
len: 14
d_gene: .
CDR3aa: CATSRVTATGELFF
CDR3nt: TGTGCCACCAGCAGAGTGACAGCCACCGGGGAGCTGTTTTTT

j_gene: TRBJ1-2
v_gene: TRBV11-3
abundance: .
len: 12
d_gene: .
CDR3aa: CASSLEINGYTF
CDR3nt: TGTGCCAGCAGCTTAGAGATTAACGGTTACACCTTC

j_gene: TRBJ1-3
v_gene: TRBV5-1
abundance: .
len: 15
d_gene: .
CDR3aa: CASSPRTDSGNTIYF
CDR3nt: TGCGCCAGCAGCCCGCGGACAGACTCTGGAAACACCATATATTTT

j_gene: TRBJ2-1
v_gene: TRBV7-2
abundance: .
len: 17
d_gene: TRBD2
CDR3aa: CASSLALRAGGPLRQFF
CDR3nt: TGTGCCAGCAGCTTAGCGCTAAGGGCGGGGGGCCCCCTACGACAGTTCTTC

j_gene: TRBJ2-1
v_gene: TRBV4-3
abundance: .
len: 15
d_gene: .
CDR3aa: CASSQGWGLYNEQFF
CDR3nt: TGCGCCAGCAGCCAAGGTTGGGGCCTCTACAATGAGCAGTTCTTC

j_gene: TRBJ2-6
v_gene: TRBV7-9
abundance: .
len: 18
d_gene: TRBD1
CDR3aa: CASSFRQGYFSGANVLTF
CDR3nt: TGTGCCAGCAGCTTTCGACAGGGGTACTTCTCTGGGGCCAACGTCCTGACTTTC

j_gene: TRBJ2-7
v_gene: TRBV7-9
abundance: .
len: 15
d_gene: TRBD1
CDR3aa: CSSSLGTASPNEQYF
CDR3nt: TGTTCCAGCAGCTTGGGGACAGCATCTCCTAACGAGCAGTACTTC

j_gene: TRBJ2-1
v_gene: TRBV18
abundance: .
len: 15
d_gene: .
CDR3aa: CASSRDTIPDNEQFF
CDR3nt: TGTGCCAGCTCACGGGACACAATACCCGACAATGAGCAGTTCTTC

j_gene: TRBJ1-2
v_gene: TRBV6-6
abundance: .
len: 13
d_gene: .
CDR3aa: CASTLRGFYGYTF
CDR3nt: TGTGCCAGTACCTTAAGGGGTTTCTATGGCTACACCTTC

j_gene: TRBJ1-1
v_gene: TRBV5-4
abundance: few
len: 12
d_gene: .
CDR3aa: CASALQDTEAFF
CDR3nt: TGTGCCAGTGCGCTACAGGACACTGAAGCTTTCTTT

j_gene: TRBJ1-5
v_gene: TRBV5-6
abundance: few
len: 15
d_gene: .
CDR3aa: CASSLLGGLNQPQHF
CDR3nt: TGTGCCAGCAGCTTGCTGGGGGGGCTAAATCAGCCCCAGCATTTT

j_gene: TRBJ2-2
v_gene: TRBV5-4
abundance: few
len: 13
d_gene: .
CDR3aa: CASSRVFTGELFF
CDR3nt: TGTGCCAGCAGCCGGGTCTTTACCGGGGAGCTGTTTTTT

j_gene: TRBJ2-5
v_gene: TRBV5-1
abundance: .
len: 15
d_gene: .
CDR3aa: CASSLAPSVRETQYF
CDR3nt: TGCGCCAGCAGCTTGGCCCCTAGCGTTAGAGAGACCCAGTACTTC

j_gene: TRBJ2-5
v_gene: TRBV29-1
abundance: .
len: 12
d_gene: .
CDR3aa: CSVELGLVTQYF
CDR3nt: TGCAGCGTTGAACTCGGTTTGGTGACCCAGTACTTC

j_gene: TRBJ2-2
v_gene: TRBV5-1
abundance: .
len: 14
d_gene: .
CDR3aa: CASKGQSNTGELFF
CDR3nt: TGCGCCAGCAAAGGACAGTCCAACACCGGGGAGCTGTTTTTT

j_gene: TRBJ2-6
v_gene: TRBV7-2
abundance: once
len: 16
d_gene: .
CDR3aa: CASSLVILTVGNVLTF
CDR3nt: TGTGCCAGCAGCTTAGTCATTCTGACAGTAGGCAACGTCCTGACTTTC

j_gene: TRBJ1-5
v_gene: TRBV7-9
abundance: few
len: 14
d_gene: .
CDR3aa: CASSRDSVNQPQHF
CDR3nt: TGTGCCAGCAGCCGCGACAGTGTCAATCAGCCCCAGCATTTT

j_gene: TRBJ1-1
v_gene: TRBV5-5
abundance: .
len: 17
d_gene: .
CDR3aa: CASSTLGGTRRNTEAFF
CDR3nt: TGTGCCAGCAGCACACTCGGAGGGACCAGGCGAAACACTGAAGCTTTCTTT

j_gene: TRBJ2-5
v_gene: TRBV14
abundance: .
len: 13
d_gene: .
CDR3aa: CASSRQVQETQYF
CDR3nt: TGTGCCAGCAGTCGCCAGGTCCAAGAGACCCAGTACTTC

j_gene: TRBJ2-1
v_gene: TRBV6-4
abundance: few
len: 16
d_gene: TRBD2
CDR3aa: CASRREAGAIHNEQFF
CDR3nt: TGTGCCAGCAGGAGGGAGGCGGGAGCGATCCACAATGAGCAGTTCTTC

j_gene: TRBJ1-5
v_gene: TRBV27
abundance: .
len: 14
d_gene: TRBD1
CDR3aa: CASSLDRGGQPQHF
CDR3nt: TGTGCCAGCAGTTTAGACAGGGGTGGTCAGCCCCAGCATTTT

j_gene: TRBJ2-2
v_gene: TRBV5-6
abundance: .
len: 14
d_gene: .
CDR3aa: CASSRGGGAGELFF
CDR3nt: TGTGCCAGCAGCAGAGGAGGGGGGGCCGGGGAGCTGTTTTTT

j_gene: TRBJ1-1
v_gene: TRBV9
abundance: few
len: 14
d_gene: .
CDR3aa: CASSVVGVGAEAFF
CDR3nt: TGTGCCAGCAGCGTAGTAGGGGTTGGGGCTGAAGCTTTCTTT

j_gene: TRBJ2-5
v_gene: TRBV6-4
abundance: .
len: 12
d_gene: .
CDR3aa: CASSAEWVTQYF
CDR3nt: TGTGCCAGCAGTGCGGAGTGGGTGACCCAGTACTTC

j_gene: TRBJ2-2
v_gene: TRBV10-3
abundance: .
len: 14
d_gene: .
CDR3aa: CAIRETANTGELFF
CDR3nt: TGTGCCATCCGAGAGACAGCGAACACCGGGGAGCTGTTTTTT

j_gene: TRBJ2-4
v_gene: TRBV19
abundance: .
len: 17
d_gene: TRBD2
CDR3aa: CASSIAGVAGGKNIQYF
CDR3nt: TGTGCCAGTAGTATAGCAGGAGTAGCGGGAGGTAAAAACATTCAGTACTTC

j_gene: TRBJ2-5
v_gene: TRBV6-6
abundance: .
len: 13
d_gene: .
CDR3aa: CASSSRGQETQYF
CDR3nt: TGTGCCAGCAGTTCCAGGGGCCAAGAGACCCAGTACTTC

j_gene: TRBJ1-4
v_gene: TRBV28
abundance: once
len: 16
d_gene: .
CDR3aa: CASSLQGGGLSEKLFF
CDR3nt: TGTGCCAGCAGTTTACAGGGAGGGGGATTGAGTGAAAAACTGTTTTTT

j_gene: TRBJ2-5
v_gene: TRBV28
abundance: .
len: 18
d_gene: TRBD2
CDR3aa: CASSLQSQLAGGGETQYF
CDR3nt: TGTGCCAGCAGTTTACAATCCCAACTAGCGGGAGGGGGGGAGACCCAGTACTTC

j_gene: TRBJ2-5
v_gene: TRBV7-9
abundance: .
len: 14
d_gene: .
CDR3aa: CASSLRDTQETQYF
CDR3nt: TGTGCCAGCAGCTTACGGGACACCCAAGAGACCCAGTACTTC

j_gene: TRBJ2-7
v_gene: TRBV19
abundance: .
len: 13
d_gene: .
CDR3aa: CASSIGADYEQYF
CDR3nt: TGTGCCAGTAGTATAGGGGCCGATTACGAGCAGTACTTC

j_gene: TRBJ1-5
v_gene: TRBV6-1
abundance: few
len: 13
d_gene: .
CDR3aa: CASSELGSQPQHF
CDR3nt: TGTGCCAGCAGTGAACTAGGTTCTCAGCCCCAGCATTTT

j_gene: TRBJ2-7
v_gene: TRBV19
abundance: few
len: 14
d_gene: TRBD2
CDR3aa: CASSSRGGAYEQYF
CDR3nt: TGTGCCAGTAGTTCGCGGGGAGGGGCCTACGAGCAGTACTTC

j_gene: TRBJ1-1
v_gene: TRBV7-2
abundance: .
len: 11
d_gene: .
CDR3aa: CASTVVTEAFF
CDR3nt: TGTGCCAGCACGGTGGTTACTGAAGCTTTCTTT

j_gene: TRBJ1-1
v_gene: TRBV7-9
abundance: few
len: 14
d_gene: .
CDR3aa: CASILPGINTEAFF
CDR3nt: TGTGCCAGCATCCTCCCAGGGATAAACACTGAAGCTTTCTTT

j_gene: TRBJ2-5
v_gene: TRBV6-4
abundance: .
len: 17
d_gene: TRBD2
CDR3aa: CASNPTGAGGPRETQYF
CDR3nt: TGTGCCAGCAACCCAACAGGAGCGGGGGGGCCTCGGGAGACCCAGTACTTC